The 9 T cell receptor beta chains below were found in one sample sequenced in a study of yellow fever vaccine responses in identical twins (dated by TCRdb to 2017 to 2018). The library was built by means of RT-PCR. TCRdb names Illumina HiSeq 2500 as the instrument used. TCRdb cleaned the public reads at Q25 with fastp, built clones with MiXCR and kept in-frame beta chains. Here each entry gathers all rows of one CDR3 protein and keeps the most common genes and DNA. Recorded for this sample are 2,000 to 3,000 distinct CDR3 sequences; roughly 82% of them occurred a single time. The ten largest account for around 5.5% of the sample. The sample was T cells from blood (PBMCs), unsorted or a sorted subset (not recorded which), taken before or after yellow fever vaccination (not recorded which). These receptors were taken from a woman aged 18-29 years who received the yellow fever vaccine. Donor details come from another sample of the same person, matched by shared clones.

V and J are TRBV30 and TRBJ2-1, with TRBD2 matching 11 bases. The CDR3 runs 17 residues. Trimming removed 3 bases from V and 3 bases from J; junction bases left unmatched: 10. In germline, CDR1 is GTSNPN, CDR2 SVGIG (reference sequence). In DNA form, the CDR3 reads TGTGCCTGGAGCGGACCCCCACTAGCGGGAGACTACAATGAGCAGTTCTTC. Its protein is CAWSGPPLAGDYNEQFF.

In its sample, this clonotype was seen a few times. This chain uses TRBV12-3 or TRBV12-4 with TRBJ2-3, with D possibly matching TRBD2 (5 bases). Trimming removed 3 bases from V and 4 bases from J, with 5 bases in between. CDR3 length: 12 residues. The CDR3 sequence: CASSFGADTQYF. The CDR3 DNA sequence: TGTGCCAGCAGTTTCGGGGCAGATACGCAGTATTTT.

As DNA, the CDR3 is TGTGCCAGCAGGAGGTTAGAACGGCTCGATACGCAGTATTTT. Its translation is CASRRLERLDTQYF. The J gene is TRBJ2-3, the V gene TRBV7-6; D not resolved. Germline V gene lookup returns CDR1 SGHVS and CDR2 FNYEAQ. Between the trimmed V and J ends, which lost 6 bases and 6 bases, there was a span of 16 bases. This CDR3 spans 14 amino acids. Variable domain in full (rest from reference TRBV7-6 and TRBJ2-3): GAGVSQSPRYKVTKRGQDVALRCDPISGHVSLYWYRQALGQGPEFLTYFNYEAQQDKSGLPNDRFSAERPEGSISTLTIQRTEQRDSAMYRCASRRLERLDTQYFGPGTRLTVL.

The genes are TRBV12-3 or TRBV12-4 and TRBJ2-7, with a possible D match to TRBD2 (5 bases). The CDR3 consists of 13 residues. Trimming removed 6 bases from V and 5 bases from J, with 14 bases in between. In nucleotides, the CDR3 is TGTGCCAGCAGACCAAGCTGGAGGAACGAGCAGTACTTC. It codes for CASRPSWRNEQYF.

The V call is TRBV6-5, the J call TRBJ2-7; D is perhaps TRBD2 (5 bases). This CDR3 is built from 16 residues. From germline, CDR1 is MNHEY and CDR2 SVGAGI. The V gene lost 2 bases and the J gene lost 6 bases, with 20 bases spanning the gap. The DNA of the CDR3 is TGTGCCAGCAGTTACGTTGCAGAGGGTATGGGTTCCGAGCAGTACTTC. Encoded protein: CASSYVAEGMGSEQYF.

Here the CDR3 reads CAMDSFNEKLFF. The CDR3 DNA sequence: TGTGCTATGGACAGTTTTAATGAAAAACTGTTTTTT. The chain recombines TRBV30 with TRBJ1-4, with TRBD1 as a possible D gene (6 bases). This CDR3 has 12 amino acids. Germline CDR1 is GTSNPN and CDR2 is SVGIG (reference sequence).

The CDR3 region is CASSLGQDQPQHF. The CDR3 DNA reads TGTGCCAGCAGCTTGGGACAGGATCAGCCCCAGCATTTT. The chain couples TRBV7-9 to TRBJ1-5; 8 nucleotides line up with TRBD1. Germline loops: CDR1 SEHNR, CDR2 FQNEAQ (reference sequence). V shed 3 bases, J shed 5 bases, and the junction held 0 bases outside the gene matches. The CDR3 contains 13 residues.

The chain joins TRBV19 to TRBJ2-1; D is undetermined. V was pared by 7 bases and J by 5 bases, with 6 bases between. Germline V gives CDR1 LNHDA, CDR2 SQIVND (reference sequence). The CDR3 totals 11 residues. The CDR3 here is CASILNNEQFF. The CDR3 nucleotides are TGTGCCAGTATCTTGAACAATGAGCAGTTCTTC.

V is TRBV5-5 and J is TRBJ2-7, with no clear D. Per germline, CDR1 SGHKS and CDR2 YYEKEE (reference sequence). The CDR3 loop spans 13 amino acids. The V end lost 5 bases, the J end lost 5 bases, and 14 bases lay between the germline ends. CDR3: CASSSKRFHEQYF. In nucleotides, the CDR3 is TGTGCCAGCAGTTCCAAACGGTTCCACGAGCAGTACTTC.